This TCR beta chain was recorded in a study of blood T cells in healthy people across ages. Germline V gene sequence: CDR1 MGHRA, CDR2 YSYEKL. The length of the CDR3 is 15 residues. A remark on this clonotype: One end of the junction fails to match germline, which may point to a read error.

Next came a second PCR, run for about 7 to 12 cycles, which used a sample-barcoded 5' primer along with a J-beta primer mix. One entry per CDR3 protein, called by TCRdb with MiXCR from the 5' RACE reads. The table shows approximately 900,000 distinct CDR3 sequences, with about 27% occurring only once. This sample was shared with a second study, whose subject was T cells of mothers and their children. Per that study: Every microgram of extracted RNA entered cDNA synthesis, around 1.4 ug per 15 ul. The TCR beta CDR3 read count exceeded 9.5 million for each mother and was some 3.1 million for each child.

Sequenced sample: blood. This receptor was obtained from a woman in her thirties or forties in good health. The chain links TRBV4-1 to TRBJ1-1, with 8 bases aligning to TRBD1. CDR3 sequence: CASSLTGQANTEAFF. CDR3 bases: TGTGCCAGCAGCCTTACGGGACAGGCGAACACTGAAGCTTTCTTT.